The clone carrying this TCR beta chain turned up a few times. The record originates from a study of shared clonotypes between healthy human individuals. The repertoire was sequenced with immunoSEQ multiplex PCR; TCRdb's copy has only in-frame clones and lacks some. The repertoire holds millions of clones, with more than 85% as singletons. This receptor was obtained from a man in his late teens or twenties in good health. Some clones in this sample may be carry-over from other donors' samples. The specimen sequenced was naive CD4+ T cells from PBMCs. Indicated subset: CD45RA+ positively selected.

The CDR3 DNA reads TGTGCCAGCAGCGACGGACAGCGCTATGGCTACACCTTC. It codes for CASSDGQRYGYTF. The chain combines TRBV28 with TRBJ1-2; D may be TRBD1 (6 bases). Germline CDR1 and CDR2: MDHEN and SYDVKM. The CDR3 is 13 amino acids. Trimming left V 6 bases short and J 4 bases short, with 12 bases between.